Included here is one T cell receptor (beta chain) sequence, with context. This CDR3 has 14 residues. V lost 7 bases and J lost 8; bases outside the gene matches: 9. Germline V gene sequence: CDR1 ENHRY, CDR2 SYGVKD. Enrolment of Seattle patients took place during active infection, and they were followed longitudinally. Per the original methods: Researchers report that nucleated cell counts were estimated from reference gene primer amplification. Clones were sequenced by immunoSEQ multiplex PCR, and TCRdb holds only the in-frame ones, with some missing. V, J and clone size reflect that table, while D and trimming were determined from the DNA. The repertoire includes more than 150,000 clones, more than 80% of them detected once, and around 10% sits in the top ten. This entry belongs to a study of blood T cell repertoires in COVID-19. Overall study context: Italy, Spain and the United States were the sources of the convalescent and acute COVID-19 samples.

The specimen was peripheral blood. This TCR was sampled from a woman at least 80 years old with COVID-19, enrolled during active disease. The rearrangement uses TRBV10-3 and TRBJ2-1; 9 nucleotides align to TRBD1. The CDR3 is CAINSPGQGDEQFF. The DNA for the CDR3 is TGTGCCATCAATTCGCCGGGACAGGGTGATGAGCAGTTCTTC.